What follows is one T cell receptor (beta chain) and its context. The antigen is not known. Assay used: immunoSEQ multiplex PCR; TCRdb lists only in-frame clones, some missing. The profile covers about 110,000 clones, with about 85% appearing a single time and approximately 5.9% taken by the ten largest. Trimming removed 2 bases from V and 5 bases from J, with 9 bases in between. The germline V gene encodes CDR1 MNHEY and CDR2 SVGAGI. The CDR3 is 13 residues long. The sample comes from a study of T cell responses to AZD1222 COVID-19 vaccine. Findings and limits, study-wide: Mostly white British, mostly female donors; authors suggested clonal diversity may be underestimated.

The sample consisted of peripheral blood, taken on day 0 of AZD1222 vaccination. The sequence was obtained from an adult in good health. V and J are TRBV6-5 and TRBJ1-2; D call uncertain. For the CDR3, the DNA is TGTGCCAGCAGTTACACAACTGAGTATGGCTACACCTTC. Amino acid sequence: CASSYTTEYGYTF.